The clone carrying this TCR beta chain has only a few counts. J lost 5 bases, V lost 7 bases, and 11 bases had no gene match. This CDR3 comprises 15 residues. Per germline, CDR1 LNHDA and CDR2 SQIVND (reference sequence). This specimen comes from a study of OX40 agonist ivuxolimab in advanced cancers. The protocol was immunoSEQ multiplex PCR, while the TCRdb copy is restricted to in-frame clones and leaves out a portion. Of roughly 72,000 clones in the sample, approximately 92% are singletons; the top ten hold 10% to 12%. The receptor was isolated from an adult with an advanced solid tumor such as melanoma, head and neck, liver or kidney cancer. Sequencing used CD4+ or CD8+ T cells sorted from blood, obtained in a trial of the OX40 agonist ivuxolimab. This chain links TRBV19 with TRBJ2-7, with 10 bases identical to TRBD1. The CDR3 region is CASMSRTGGTDEQYF. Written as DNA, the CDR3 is TGTGCCAGTATGAGCCGGACAGGGGGGACGGACGAGCAGTACTTC. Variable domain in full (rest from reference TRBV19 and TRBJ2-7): DGGITQSPKYLFRKEGQNVTLSCEQNLNHDAMYWYRQDPGQGLRLIYYSQIVNDFQKGDIAEGYSVSREKKESFPLTVTSAQKNPTAFYLCASMSRTGGTDEQYFGPGTRLTVT.